This T cell receptor (beta chain) was recorded in a study of regulatory T cells in long-lasting Graves disease. Whole-study results and caveats: TRBV28, TRBJ1-2 and TRBJ2-5 were favored in persistent disease. The work looked only at peripheral blood and did not look at thyroid tissue.

Comment on this clonotype: The antigen remains unidentified.

Specified time point: newly diagnosed GD, antithyroid drugs for less than 3 months. Scientists built the TCR library using RNA that was extracted from PBMCs. Graves' disease diagnoses followed American Thyroid Association guidelines. The CDR3 has 16 residues. Trimming cost V 3 bases and J 4 bases, with 15 bases left between them. Germline V gene lookup returns CDR1 KGHDR and CDR2 SFDVKD. iRepertoire HTBI primers and Arm-PCR of CDR3 regions built TCR beta libraries. MiXCR, applied by TCRdb to the multiplex PCR reads, yields one record per CDR3 protein. Among over 450,000 distinct CDR3 sequences listed, 12% were seen once. These records were also assigned to another study, of T cells in Graves' hyperthyroidism and ophthalmopathy. From that paper: Recently diagnosed hyperthyroidism of less than 2 months' duration affected patients aged 18 to 65.

The rearrangement links TRBV24-1 to TRBJ2-1; tentatively, D is TRBD2 (5 bases). The sequence was collected from a woman in her 30s with Graves disease. Source: peripheral blood mononuclear cells (PBMCs), taken at new diagnosis, from a patient treated with antithyroid drugs. CDR3: CATSDPDGVLYNEQFF. The CDR3 DNA follows: TGTGCCACCAGTGATCCGGACGGGGTTCTTTACAATGAGCAGTTCTTC.